The clone carrying this T cell receptor (beta chain) showed up just once. Sequenced by immunoSEQ multiplex PCR; TCRdb stores in-frame clones only, minus some. The table includes 90,000 to 95,000 clones, 85% to 95% detected once. The entry originates in a study of T cell changes during pregnancy in multiple sclerosis. The CDR3 loop spans 12 amino acids. Germline V gene lookup returns CDR1 MNHNS and CDR2 SASEGT. The V and J ends lost 3 bases and 4 bases respectively, with 6 bases between them. Sequencing used peripheral blood, obtained in the first trimester of pregnancy. This TCR came from a female donor with multiple sclerosis, enrolled in a pregnancy study. The chain recombines TRBV6-1 with TRBJ1-1, with D hard to call. In DNA, the CDR3 is TGTGCCAGCAGTGAGAGTAGCACTGAAGCTTTCTTT. Amino acid sequence: CASSESSTEAFF.